The clone carrying this T cell receptor (beta chain) was seen only a few times. This entry belongs to a study of patients and donors after allogeneic stem cell transplantation. TCRdb analysed the RT-PCR reads with MiXCR anew, one entry per CDR3 protein. The table lists 800,000 to 1,000,000 distinct CDR3 sequences, about a sixth of them singletons. The CDR3 spans 13 residues. V was pared by 6 bases and J by 7 bases, with 13 bases between. CDR1 is MNHNS and CDR2 is SASEGT in the germline V gene. The rearrangement links TRBV6-1 to TRBJ1-5; D is ambiguous. What was sequenced was blood, either unsorted or a sorted T cell fraction (not recorded which). The source of this sequence is a human donor who was either an allogeneic HSCT recipient or a stem cell or donor lymphocyte infusion donor (not recorded which). It is not recorded whose cells these are; they may come from a transplant donor. The CDR3 sequence: CASSRKMGQPQHF. The DNA for the CDR3 is TGTGCCAGCAGCAGAAAAATGGGCCAGCCCCAGCATTTT.